A selection of T cell receptor beta chains follows, all from one sample in a study of shared clonotypes between healthy human individuals. The table came from immunoSEQ multiplex PCR; TCRdb's copy has only in-frame clones and leaves some out. The sample lists approximately 1.1 million clones, approximately 80% occurring once. Sequencing input: memory CD4+ T cells from PBMCs. These receptors originate from a man aged 18 to 35 in good health. Some clones in this sample may be carry-over from other donors' samples. Each CDR3 is given with its conserved first and last residue. A D gene is named only where the DNA matches it firmly. Clone size is shown for a subset of rows, as once, few, many or a class of expanded clone.

D,V,J,size,CDR3,DNA
.,TRBV7-2,TRBJ2-2,.,CASSLAHGPFDTGELFF,TGTGCCAGCAGCTTAGCGCATGGCCCCTTTGACACCGGGGAGCTGTTTTTT
.,TRBV29-1,TRBJ2-7,.,CSVKFRYHPPRDEQYF,TGCAGCGTAAAATTCAGGTATCATCCCCCCCGCGACGAGCAGTACTTC
.,TRBV9,TRBJ1-2,.,CASSVAYGSYGYTF,TGTGCCAGCAGCGTAGCTTACGGGAGCTATGGCTACACCTTC
TRBD1,TRBV5-6,TRBJ1-1,once,CASSGAGTGHTEAFF,TGTGCCAGCAGCGGGGCCGGGACAGGACACACTGAAGCTTTCTTT
.,TRBV7-3,TRBJ2-2,once,CASSFMRSGELFF,TGTGCCAGCAGCTTTATGCGAAGCGGGGAGCTGTTTTTT
.,TRBV7-2,TRBJ2-7,.,CASSLVQVSHEQYF,TGTGCCAGCAGCTTAGTTCAAGTTTCTCACGAGCAGTACTTC
.,TRBV6-6,TRBJ1-2,.,CASSYIIQVPYGYTF,TGTGCCAGCAGTTACATCATACAGGTCCCATATGGCTACACCTTC
.,TRBV7-9,TRBJ2-3,.,CASSSGLSTDTQYF,TGTGCCAGCAGCTCCGGACTATCAACAGATACGCAGTATTTT
.,TRBV19,TRBJ2-1,.,CASSIAGEDNEQFF,TGTGCCAGTAGTATAGCGGGGGAGGACAATGAGCAGTTCTTC
.,TRBV5-1,TRBJ2-7,.,CASSFGGLDRDPYEQYF,TGCGCCAGCAGCTTTGGAGGGTTAGACAGGGACCCATACGAGCAGTACTTC
.,TRBV5-8,TRBJ1-2,.,CASQNIWTLNYGYTF,TGTGCCAGCCAAAATATATGGACCCTTAACTATGGCTACACCTTC
TRBD1,TRBV7-2,TRBJ2-2,.,CASSSGTGATGELFF,TGTGCCAGCAGCTCCGGGACAGGGGCCACCGGGGAGCTGTTTTTT
.,TRBV7-2,TRBJ1-5,.,CASSSDHQPQHF,TGTGCCAGCAGCTCCGACCATCAGCCCCAGCATTTT
.,TRBV6-4,TRBJ1-2,.,CASSPGTLYGYTF,TGTGCCAGCAGTCCCGGGACTCTCTATGGCTACACCTTC
TRBD1,TRBV5-5,TRBJ2-3,.,CASSQPGTGAADTQYF,TGTGCCAGCAGCCAACCCGGGACAGGGGCTGCAGATACGCAGTATTTT
TRBD1,TRBV7-9,TRBJ1-2,many,CASSFRQGPLYGYTF,TGTGCCAGCAGCTTTAGACAGGGGCCCCTCTATGGCTACACCTTC
TRBD1,TRBV29-1,TRBJ1-2,.,CSVEGPGGYGYTF,TGCAGCGTTGAGGGGCCAGGGGGCTATGGCTACACCTTC
.,TRBV11-2,TRBJ1-2,.,CASTLGPYGGYTF,TGTGCCAGCACCTTGGGACCATATGGTGGCTACACCTTC
TRBD1,TRBV5-1,TRBJ1-2,.,CASSRGQDYYGYTF,TGCGCCAGCAGCCGGGGACAGGATTACTATGGCTACACCTTC
TRBD1,TRBV6-5,TRBJ1-5,.,CASKRTGGGNQPQHF,TGTGCCAGCAAACGGACAGGGGGGGGCAATCAGCCCCAGCATTTT
.,TRBV9,TRBJ2-1,many,CASSGAGGYNEQFF,TGTGCCAGCAGCGGAGCGGGTGGCTACAATGAGCAGTTCTTC
.,TRBV9,TRBJ2-3,once,CASSVTPGGTDTQYF,TGTGCCAGCAGCGTGACCCCTGGGGGCACAGATACGCAGTATTTT
TRBD1,TRBV7-9,TRBJ1-1,.,CASSLYRDRAIPEAFF,TGTGCCAGCAGCCTGTATAGGGACAGGGCTATCCCTGAAGCTTTCTTT